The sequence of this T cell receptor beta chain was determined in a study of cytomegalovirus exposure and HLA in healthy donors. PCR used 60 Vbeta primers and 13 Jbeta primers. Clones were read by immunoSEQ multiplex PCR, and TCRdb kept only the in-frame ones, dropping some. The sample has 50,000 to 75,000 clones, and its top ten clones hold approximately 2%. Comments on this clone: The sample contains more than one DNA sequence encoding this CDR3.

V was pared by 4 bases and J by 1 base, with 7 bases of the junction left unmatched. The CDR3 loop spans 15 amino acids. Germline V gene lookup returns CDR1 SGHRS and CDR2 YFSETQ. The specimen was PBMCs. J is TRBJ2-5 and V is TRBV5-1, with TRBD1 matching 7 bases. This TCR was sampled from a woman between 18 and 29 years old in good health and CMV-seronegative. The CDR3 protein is CASSPGTALQETQYF. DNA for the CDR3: TGCGCCAGCAGCCCCGGGACAGCTCTCCAAGAGACCCAGTACTTC. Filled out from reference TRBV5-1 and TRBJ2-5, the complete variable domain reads KAGVTQTPRYLIKTRGQQVTLSCSPISGHRSVSWYQQTPGQGLQFLFEYFSETQRNKGNFPGRFSGRQFSNSRSEMNVSTLELGDSALYLCASSPGTALQETQYFGPGTRLLVL.